A selection of T cell receptor beta chains follows, all from one sample in a study of T cells in Graves' hyperthyroidism and ophthalmopathy. TCRdb ran MiXCR on the multiplex PCR reads and lists one entry per CDR3 protein. The data show about 590,000 distinct CDR3 sequences, with around 14% seen just once and more than 6% held by the top ten. The sample was blood. These receptors were collected from a woman under 30 with Graves' ophthalmopathy. Both conserved end residues are trimmed from each CDR3. Each record gives: V gene, CDR3 protein.

v_gene: TRBV7-6
CDR3aa: ASSLAWGSGLGPVDNEQF

v_gene: TRBV5-1
CDR3aa: ASSFTSGTNTGELF

v_gene: TRBV13
CDR3aa: ASSSRGLVISGNTIY

v_gene: TRBV28
CDR3aa: ASSSGQGAGGYT

v_gene: TRBV12-3/TRBV12-4
CDR3aa: ASTYGTGGYEQY

v_gene: TRBV12-3/TRBV12-4
CDR3aa: ASSTHTGLEAF

v_gene: TRBV5-6
CDR3aa: ASTDSITGAGANVLT

v_gene: TRBV20-1
CDR3aa: SARERLARNEQF

v_gene: TRBV20-1
CDR3aa: SARDPLSWQMNTEAF

v_gene: TRBV5-1
CDR3aa: ASSLVGEFSQETQY

v_gene: TRBV2
CDR3aa: ASSGRVAGTQY

v_gene: TRBV2
CDR3aa: ASSEIGGAGEKLF

v_gene: TRBV29-1
CDR3aa: SVEGGQGADEQF

v_gene: TRBV20-1
CDR3aa: SARSLGRVNTEAF

v_gene: TRBV9
CDR3aa: ASSVRQGGDTQY

v_gene: TRBV18
CDR3aa: ASSPLQTGSSYEQY

v_gene: TRBV28
CDR3aa: ASMTRDQPQH

v_gene: TRBV12-3/TRBV12-4
CDR3aa: ASSNLTGTNQPQH

v_gene: TRBV6-1
CDR3aa: ASSDWGASYEQY

v_gene: TRBV12-3/TRBV12-4
CDR3aa: ASSLRSLAGGGVETQY

v_gene: TRBV20-1
CDR3aa: SASDWPNEQF

v_gene: TRBV7-8
CDR3aa: ASSLALDGQGRGDEQY

v_gene: TRBV9
CDR3aa: ASSVDGTGELF

v_gene: TRBV28
CDR3aa: ASSSGTSGRELF

v_gene: TRBV3-1
CDR3aa: ASSPESSGNTIY

v_gene: TRBV15
CDR3aa: ATSREASGLAGYT

v_gene: TRBV5-1
CDR3aa: ASSLGTGGSYGYT

v_gene: TRBV2
CDR3aa: ASSLSGTGLNTEAF

v_gene: TRBV7-9
CDR3aa: ASSRQAEQY

v_gene: TRBV11-1
CDR3aa: ASSPTRNEQF

v_gene: TRBV24-1
CDR3aa: ATSDPPSGGYDNEQF

v_gene: TRBV12-3/TRBV12-4
CDR3aa: ASSLQAKNTEAF

v_gene: TRBV6-1
CDR3aa: ASSDRGGNQPQH

v_gene: TRBV6-1
CDR3aa: ASSEFGQGFSGRAHRAYEQY

v_gene: TRBV5-1
CDR3aa: ASSTGLAGTETQY

v_gene: TRBV28
CDR3aa: ATRLDGTVTYEQY

v_gene: TRBV7-9
CDR3aa: ASSFGTGVNTEAF

v_gene: TRBV11-2
CDR3aa: ASSDLAGAPDTQY

v_gene: TRBV4-1
CDR3aa: ASSQGPRGNNQPQH

v_gene: TRBV5-1
CDR3aa: ASSLDKNAPGYT

v_gene: TRBV11-3
CDR3aa: ASSLLAGGSSYNEQF

v_gene: TRBV28
CDR3aa: ASSSGQGDQPQH

v_gene: TRBV7-7
CDR3aa: ASSLTREPFHEQF